This passage covers 21 T cell receptor beta chains from one sample sequenced in a study of post-analysis software for immune sequencing data. Study results and limitations: Elevated frequency relative to controls characterized 4 or 5 TRBV segments in patients, TRBV5-6, TRBV5-1 and TRBV20-1 among them.

Prepared TCR beta cDNA libraries contained unique molecular identifiers. TCRdb ran MiXCR on the PCR reads and lists one entry per CDR3 protein. The data show approximately 360,000 distinct CDR3 sequences, approximately 38% seen once. The antigens for these receptors are not known. Sequenced input: blood. The receptors were sampled from a girl under 18 with multiple sclerosis.

This chain uses TRBV6-5 with TRBJ2-6; 7 nucleotides line up with TRBD2. Unmatched junction bases numbered 3, after V lost 7 bases and J lost 0 bases. The germline CDR1 and CDR2 sequences are MNHEY and SVGAGI. CDR3 length equals 15 residues. The CDR3: CASKTGGSGANVLTF. DNA of the CDR3: TGTGCCAGCAAAACGGGGGGCTCTGGGGCCAACGTCCTGACTTTC.

In its sample, this clonotype was seen a few times. The V gene is TRBV14, the J gene TRBJ2-7, with no clear D. The CDR3 loop spans 14 amino acids. The germline V and J ends were trimmed by 1 base and 6 bases, with 13 bases remaining between them. Germline V lookup: CDR1 SGHDN, CDR2 FVKESK. The CDR3 DNA is TGTGCCAGCAGCCAAGGACGCGGTACGGTCGAGCAGTACTTC. Its protein is CASSQGRGTVEQYF.

About this clonotype: Sequence at one end of the junction differs from germline and may be a read error. The rearrangement uses TRBV7-9 and TRBJ1-2; weak D call: TRBD1 (5 bases). The CDR3 loop spans 16 amino acids. From germline, CDR1 is SEHNR and CDR2 FQNEAQ (reference sequence). CDR3 nucleotide sequence: TGTGTCAGCAGCTTAGTCGGTACAGGAAACTACTATGGCTACACCTTC. Residues: CVSSLVGTGNYYGYTF.

The J gene is TRBJ2-5, the V gene TRBV28, with D possibly TRBD2 on 5 matching bases. The CDR3 is made up of 14 amino acids. Germline CDR1 reads MDHEN; CDR2 reads SYDVKM. The V end was cut by 3 bases, the J end by 1 base, with 9 bases between. The CDR3 sequence is CASSFVRAQETQYF. CDR3 bases: TGTGCCAGCAGTTTTGTGCGGGCCCAAGAGACCCAGTACTTC.

This clonotype was observed a handful of times. The chain links TRBV7-9 to TRBJ2-3, with D uncertain. The CDR3 contains 17 residues. CDR1 and CDR2 from the germline V gene are SEHNR and FQNEAQ (reference sequence). V shed 1 base and J shed 3 bases, with 17 bases lying between them. The CDR3 region has the DNA TGTGCCAGCAGCTTAGACCGGAGTGGGGAATGGACAGATACGCAGTATTTT. It translates to CASSLDRSGEWTDTQYF.

This clonotype was seen more than once but under ten times. The chain recombines TRBV7-2 with TRBJ2-3; D unresolved. The CDR3 extends over 14 amino acids. Looked up from germline, CDR1 is SGHTA and CDR2 is FQGNSA. V was cut by 5 bases and J by 4 bases, with 13 bases left in between. DNA for the CDR3: TGTGCCAGCAGCGCAATTGCTGGGGCAGATACGCAGTATTTT. It yields the protein CASSAIAGADTQYF. Together with reference TRBV7-2 and TRBJ2-3, the CDR3 gives the full variable domain: GAGVSQSPSNKVTEKGKDVELRCDPISGHTALYWYRQSLGQGLEFLIYFQGNSAPDKSGLPSDRFSAERTGGSVSTLTIQRTQQEDSAVYLCASSAIAGADTQYFGPGTRLTVL.

V and J are TRBV2 and TRBJ2-7; unclear D gene. CDR3 length: 13 residues. Deletions cut 1 base from V and 6 bases from J, with 10 bases between. Germline V CDR1 and CDR2: SNHLY, FYNNEI. This CDR3 reads CASSEEGWGEQYF. CDR3 in DNA: TGTGCCAGCAGTGAAGAGGGTTGGGGCGAGCAGTACTTC.

V gene TRBV7-2 combines with J gene TRBJ1-5, with unresolved D. The CDR3 covers 14 residues. Germline loops: CDR1 SGHTA, CDR2 FQGNSA. Trimming took 2 bases from V and 0 from J, leaving 5 bases between them. The chain's CDR3 is CASSLFSSNQPQHF. The CDR3 DNA sequence: TGTGCCAGCAGCTTATTCAGTAGCAATCAGCCCCAGCATTTT.

This clonotype has a handful of counts. This rearrangement joins TRBV12-3 or TRBV12-4 to TRBJ2-3; 7 positions agree with TRBD2. There are 14 residues in the CDR3. Trimming cost V 3 bases and J 5 bases; bases outside gene matches: 5. The CDR3 reads CASSFGGGEDTQYF. CDR3 nucleotides: TGTGCCAGCAGTTTTGGCGGGGGAGAAGATACGCAGTATTTT.

This clonotype was detected only a few times. The chain carries TRBV5-1 and TRBJ2-1; TRBD1 matches 8 bases. Germline values: CDR1 SGHRS, CDR2 YFSETQ. The CDR3 covers 15 residues. J gave up 4 bases and V 0 bases, and 3 bases lay outside the gene matches. Here the CDR3 reads CASSLVWDRYNEQFF. CDR3 DNA: TGCGCCAGCAGCTTGGTGTGGGACAGGTACAATGAGCAGTTCTTC.

J is TRBJ1-2 and V is TRBV4-3, with a possible D match to TRBD1 (5 bases). V gave up 1 base and J gave up 2 bases, with 11 bases separating them. Germline-derived CDR1 and CDR2 are LGHNA and YSLEER. The CDR3 is 15 amino acids. This CDR3 reads CASSQAGAGNYGYTF. In nucleotides, the CDR3 is TGCGCCAGCAGCCAAGCTGGAGCAGGGAACTATGGCTACACCTTC.

This clonotype has only one observation. This sequence joins TRBV27 and TRBJ2-1; no firm D call. V lost 1 base and J lost 8, with 12 bases in between. The CDR3 extends over 14 amino acids. Germline assignment: CDR1 MNHEY and CDR2 SMNVEV (reference sequence). The CDR3 sequence is CASSLLLGRDEQFF. For the CDR3, the DNA is TGTGCCAGCAGTTTATTACTTGGTAGGGATGAGCAGTTCTTC.

The chain recombines TRBV20-1 with TRBJ2-1; no definite D call. V lost 0 bases, J lost 6 bases, and 18 bases lay in between. There are 16 residues in the CDR3. Looked up from germline, CDR1 is DFQATT and CDR2 is SNEGSKA (reference sequence). CDR3 in amino acids: CSARDSLDGWVNEQFF. DNA for the CDR3: TGCAGTGCTAGAGATAGTCTGGACGGGTGGGTCAATGAGCAGTTCTTC.

This clonotype was found a few times. The chain has TRBV4-1 and TRBJ2-1, with D perhaps TRBD2 (7 bases). This CDR3 has 16 amino acids. The V gene lost 1 base and the J gene lost 4 bases, with 14 bases spanning the gap. Germline assignment: CDR1 MGHRA and CDR2 YSYEKL. CDR3 region: CASSQGRGGQYNEQFF. The CDR3 bases are TGCGCCAGCAGCCAAGGGCGCGGGGGACAATACAATGAGCAGTTCTTC.

This rearrangement joins TRBV11-3 to TRBJ2-1, with D possibly being TRBD2 (6 bases). The V gene lost 1 base and the J gene lost 7 bases, with 11 bases spanning the gap. The CDR3 length is 14 residues. Germline V gene sequence: CDR1 SGHNT, CDR2 YENEEA. Written as DNA, the CDR3 is TGTGCCAGCAGCTTAGGGGCGGGGACGAATGAGCAGTTCTTC. As protein: CASSLGAGTNEQFF.

This clonotype was detected a few times. This chain links TRBV12-3 or TRBV12-4 with TRBJ2-7, with TRBD2 identical over 8 bases. The CDR3 runs 16 residues. V dropped 1 base and J dropped 2; count of bases not matched to a gene: 7. The CDR3 DNA reads as TGTGCCAGCAGTTTAGGGGTTACTAGCGGTACCTACGAGCAGTACTTC. It codes for CASSLGVTSGTYEQYF.

On this clonotype: This clone may be a read error of a much larger clone one base away. The J gene is TRBJ2-1, the V gene TRBV5-5; TRBD2 aligns across 8 bases. Germline lookup yields CDR1 SGHKS and CDR2 YYEKEE (reference sequence). The V gene end was trimmed by 0 bases and the J gene end by 0 bases; junction bases not matched to a gene: 8. CDR3 length: 18 amino acids. CDR3: CASSLALSGASSYNEQFF. The DNA of the CDR3 is TGTGCCAGCAGCTTGGCCCTTAGCGGGGCCAGCTCCTACAATGAGCAGTTCTTC.

The chain links TRBV5-1 to TRBJ2-5; TRBD2 agrees at 11 bases. The germline V gene has CDR1 SGHRS and CDR2 YFSETQ. The CDR3 contains 14 residues. After removal of 4 bases from V and 9 bases from J, the junction contained 8 bases not matched to a gene. The CDR3 DNA sequence: TGCGCCAGCAGCAAACTAGCGGGAGCCGAGGCCCAGTACTTC. Residues: CASSKLAGAEAQYF.

This clonotype was seen more than once but under ten times. The rearrangement uses TRBV6-4 and TRBJ2-1, with D possibly being TRBD2 (7 bases). Looked up from germline, CDR1 is MRHNA and CDR2 is SNTAGT. V was clipped by 0 bases and J by 5 bases, with 14 bases between them. This CDR3 is built from 16 residues. DNA of the CDR3: TGTGCCAGCAGTGACTCGGGGGGGGGGCGACACAATGAGCAGTTCTTC. As protein: CASSDSGGGRHNEQFF.

This clonotype was seen more than once but under ten times. V usage is TRBV7-9 and J usage is TRBJ2-5; D is possibly TRBD1 or TRBD2 (5 bases each). CDR1 and CDR2 (germline): SEHNR, FQNEAQ (reference sequence). The CDR3 has 13 residues. V lost 5 bases and J 4 bases, leaving 11 bases between the germline ends. This CDR3 is CASSRDVRETQYF. The DNA for the CDR3 is TGTGCCAGCAGCAGGGACGTCCGAGAGACCCAGTACTTC.

This clonotype was detected only a few times. This chain joins TRBV16 and TRBJ1-1, with 10 nucleotides matching TRBD1. The trim removed 6 bases at V and 5 bases at J, leaving 12 bases unmatched. The CDR3 has 16 residues. Per germline, CDR1 KGHSY and CDR2 FQNENV. CDR3 loop: CASRQPIGQGVTEAFF. The CDR3 nucleotides are TGTGCCAGCAGACAACCTATAGGACAGGGGGTAACTGAAGCTTTCTTT.